This T cell receptor (beta chain) is from a study of cytomegalovirus exposure and HLA in healthy donors. Study-wide findings and caveats: An observed cluster of highly shared sequence variants was recorded as a likely sequencing artifact. An analysis was carried out later, and it reportedly showed fewer N-insertions in an Asian-associated ancestry cluster than the approximately 610-donor mean.

PCR primers comprised 60 Vbeta and 13 Jbeta primers. Method: immunoSEQ multiplex PCR; TCRdb's copy keeps in-frame clones and lacks some. This table has some 150,000 clones, approximately 86% appearing once. The count of this clone is one. Antigen unknown. Germline V gene lookup returns CDR1 SGHAT and CDR2 FQNNGV. Trimming shortened V by 1 base and J by 2 bases, and 6 bases separated the two germline ends. This CDR3 is built from 13 residues. The chain couples TRBV11-2 to TRBJ2-7; D unresolved. The source of this sequence is a male donor in good health and CMV-seronegative. Sequenced: PBMCs. The CDR3 reads CASSLGQTYEQYF. CDR3 bases: TGTGCCAGCAGCTTAGGGCAGACCTACGAGCAGTACTTC.